The 19 T cell receptor beta chains in this list originate from one sample, sequenced in a study of OX40 agonist ivuxolimab in advanced cancers. Profiling relied on immunoSEQ multiplex PCR, and the TCRdb table lists in-frame clones only, not all of them. This table holds roughly 69,000 clones, 84% found once. Here the sequenced sample was CD4+ or CD8+ T cells sorted from blood, taken in a trial of the OX40 agonist ivuxolimab. The receptors shown here come from an adult with an advanced solid tumor such as melanoma, head and neck, liver or kidney cancer.

This rearrangement joins TRBV28 to TRBJ2-3; 8 bases line up with TRBD1. Germline CDR1 reads MDHEN; CDR2 reads SYDVKM. There are 15 residues in the CDR3. V was pared by 7 bases and J by 7 bases, with 13 bases of the junction left unmatched. The CDR3 DNA sequence: TGTGCCAGCATTATAAACATACAGGGGGATAATACGCAGTATTTT. This codes for CASIINIQGDNTQYF.

The V gene is TRBV4-1, the J gene TRBJ1-3; TRBD1 aligns across 7 bases. This CDR3 region has 18 residues. Germline V gene data show CDR1 as MGHRA and CDR2 as YSYEKL. Trimming at V came to 0 bases and at J to 3 bases, leaving 11 bases not matched to a gene. CDR3 loop: CASSQDNVQGGGGNTIYF. The CDR3 nucleotides are TGCGCCAGCAGCCAAGATAACGTCCAGGGGGGAGGTGGAAACACCATATATTTT.

V and J are TRBV27 and TRBJ2-7, with 12 bases that match TRBD1. Germline CDR1 is MNHEY and CDR2 is SMNVEV (reference sequence). V shed 3 bases and J 5 bases; nucleotides not matched to a gene: 5. The CDR3 length is 15 residues. The CDR3 nucleotides read TGTGCCAGCAGTTTGGGGACAGGGGGCTACCACGAGCAGTACTTC. Amino acids: CASSLGTGGYHEQYF.

This chain uses TRBV7-2 with TRBJ1-1; the match to TRBD1 covers 8 bases. The junction had 4 bases not matched to a gene; V was cut back by 3 bases and J by 1 base. Germline V gene sequence: CDR1 SGHTA, CDR2 FQGNSA. This CDR3 has 15 amino acids. The CDR3 sequence is CASSFRGTGNTEAFF. As DNA, the CDR3 is TGTGCCAGCAGCTTTCGTGGGACAGGGAACACTGAAGCTTTCTTT.

The CDR3 nucleotides are TGTGCCAGCAGCTTGTCGGGGGACTATCCACATTCACCCCTCCACTTT. Residues: CASSLSGDYPHSPLHF. This chain links TRBV5-4 with TRBJ1-6, with a tentative D call TRBD1 (5 bases). Germline CDR1 SGHNT, CDR2 YYREEE (reference sequence). The V gene lost 1 base and the J gene lost 8 bases, with 16 bases spanning the gap. This CDR3 comprises 16 residues. Together with reference TRBV5-4 and TRBJ1-6, the CDR3 gives the full variable domain: ETGVTQSPTHLIKTRGQQVTLRCSSQSGHNTVSWYQQALGQGPQFIFQYYREEENGRGNFPPRFSGLQFPNYSSELNVNALELDDSALYLCASSLSGDYPHSPLHFGNGTRLTVT.

The V and J genes are TRBV5-1 and TRBJ2-7; no definite D call. The CDR3 length is 13 residues. Trimming pared 0 bases from V and 3 bases from J, leaving 7 bases between. The germline CDR1 and CDR2 sequences are SGHRS and YFSETQ. CDR3 protein: CASSLGHIYEQYF. The CDR3 coding sequence is TGCGCCAGCAGCTTGGGTCACATCTACGAGCAGTACTTC.

The chain employs TRBV7-3 and TRBJ1-5; D not resolved. Germline values: CDR1 SGHTA, CDR2 FQGTGA. The CDR3 runs to 13 residues. V lost 5 bases, J lost 3 bases, and 8 bases lay in between. In DNA form, the CDR3 reads TGTGCCAGCAGCCAGGATTTCAATCAGCCCCAGCATTTT. Protein sequence: CASSQDFNQPQHF.

V is TRBV7-2 and J is TRBJ2-5; D may be TRBD2 (7 bases). The DNA end is more similar to TRBJ2-7, so the J call may be wrong. The germline CDR1 and CDR2 sequences are SGHTA and FQGNSA. The CDR3 contains 16 residues. CDR3: CASSRNPGGGLGEQYF. The CDR3 DNA sequence: TGTGCCAGCAGCCGCAACCCGGGGGGCGGGCTTGGCGAGCAGTACTTC.

The J gene is TRBJ2-1, the V gene TRBV7-2, with D uncertain. Trimming took 1 base from V and 0 from J, leaving 13 bases between them. Germline loops: CDR1 SGHTA, CDR2 FQGNSA. There are 17 residues in the CDR3. In nucleotides, the CDR3 is TGTGCCAGCAGCTTAGACTCAGGTTGGAGCTCCTACAATGAGCAGTTCTTC. The encoded protein is CASSLDSGWSSYNEQFF.

V gene TRBV5-4 combines with J gene TRBJ2-2; 11 bases match TRBD2. This CDR3 comprises 17 residues. V lost 3 bases, J lost 1 base, and 5 bases stayed unmatched. Germline assignment: CDR1 SGHNT and CDR2 YYREEE (reference sequence). CDR3 region: CASSSPTSGVNTGELFF. The CDR3 DNA reads as TGTGCCAGCAGCTCCCCGACTAGCGGGGTGAACACCGGGGAGCTGTTTTTT. The variable domain in full, with the rest retrieved from reference TRBV5-4 and TRBJ2-2, is ETGVTQSPTHLIKTRGQQVTLRCSSQSGHNTVSWYQQALGQGPQFIFQYYREEENGRGNFPPRFSGLQFPNYSSELNVNALELDDSALYLCASSSPTSGVNTGELFFGEGSRLTVL.

The genes are TRBV7-2 and TRBJ2-3; D is possibly TRBD2 (7 bases). Germline loops: CDR1 SGHTA, CDR2 FQGNSA. Trimming took 3 bases from V and 0 from J, leaving 19 bases between them. The CDR3 is 18 residues long. The DNA of the CDR3 is TGTGCCAGCAGCTTCGGCAGGGGAGGGGTCCTTAGCACAGATACGCAGTATTTT. It codes for CASSFGRGGVLSTDTQYF.

The chain couples TRBV6-1 to TRBJ2-7; D is uncertain. Germline CDR1 MNHNS, CDR2 SASEGT. V was trimmed by 2 bases and J by 2 bases, leaving 10 bases between them. This CDR3 comprises 14 residues. CDR3 nucleotide sequence: TGTGCCAGCAGTGAAATGTGGGCCACCTACGAGCAGTACTTC. It translates to CASSEMWATYEQYF.

The genes are TRBV29-1 and TRBJ2-7; D is ambiguous. The germline V gene encodes CDR1 SQVTM and CDR2 ANQGSEA. V was pared by 5 bases and J by 6 bases, with 8 bases between. The CDR3 extends over 10 amino acids. The CDR3 sequence: CSVQTVEQYF. DNA of the CDR3: TGCAGCGTTCAAACCGTCGAGCAGTACTTC.

The chain carries TRBV11-2 and TRBJ2-3, with 7 positions matching TRBD1. CDR3 length: 12 residues. The trim removed 2 bases at V and 8 bases at J, leaving 1 base unmatched. CDR1 and CDR2 (germline): SGHAT, FQNNGV. The DNA for the CDR3 is TGTGCCAGCAGCTTACCAGGGGGTACGCAGTATTTT. Protein product: CASSLPGGTQYF.

The chain is built from TRBV5-1 and TRBJ2-1; TRBD2 matches 8 bases. The CDR3 contains 15 residues. After removal of 4 bases from V and 0 bases from J, the junction contained 3 bases not matched to a gene. Germline V gives CDR1 SGHRS, CDR2 YFSETQ. The CDR3 DNA reads TGCGCCAGCAGCGATAGCGGGGTCTCCTACAATGAGCAGTTCTTC. This sequence encodes CASSDSGVSYNEQFF.

This chain joins TRBV18 and TRBJ1-5, with D perhaps matching TRBD1 (5 bases). Germline lookup yields CDR1 KGHSH and CDR2 LQKENI. Trimming cost V 3 bases and J 3 bases, with 12 bases left between them. The CDR3 length is 15 residues. The CDR3 nucleotides are TGTGCCAGCTCACCCAGGGTTGTTGACAATCAGCCCCAGCATTTT. This translates into CASSPRVVDNQPQHF. Together with reference TRBV18 and TRBJ1-5, the CDR3 gives the full variable domain: NAGVMQNPRHLVRRRGQEARLRCSPMKGHSHVYWYRQLPEEGLKFMVYLQKENIIDESGMPKERFSAEFPKEGPSILRIQQVVRGDSAAYFCASSPRVVDNQPQHFGDGTRLSIL.

The chain carries TRBV7-2 and TRBJ1-5; unclear D gene. The CDR3 loop spans 15 amino acids. V was shortened by 3 bases and J by 0 bases, with 9 bases between the two germline ends. Germline V lookup: CDR1 SGHTA, CDR2 FQGNSA. The CDR3 loop is CASSLLQYSNQPQHF. The CDR3 DNA follows: TGTGCCAGCAGCTTGTTACAGTATAGCAATCAGCCCCAGCATTTT.

This chain connects TRBV5-1 to TRBJ1-5, with D maybe TRBD1 (5 bases). The CDR3 sequence is 15 residues long. CDR1 and CDR2 (germline): SGHRS, YFSETQ. V shed 0 bases and J shed 5 bases, with 12 bases lying between them. CDR3 in amino acids: CASSLEGEYHQPQHF. The CDR3 nucleotides are TGCGCCAGCAGCTTGGAAGGGGAATATCATCAGCCCCAGCATTTT.

This clone was recorded a few times. The V gene is TRBV7-2, the J gene TRBJ2-3; D assignment may be TRBD1 or TRBD2 (5 bases each). The CDR3 covers 15 residues. Germline CDR1 is SGHTA and CDR2 is FQGNSA. Trimming left V 3 bases short and J 2 bases short, with 12 bases between. This chain's CDR3 is CASSFRGSVTDTQYF. CDR3 sequence (DNA): TGTGCCAGCAGCTTCCGGGGCTCAGTCACAGATACGCAGTATTTT.